The present entry profiles one T cell receptor beta chain with its context. These data are taken from a study of blood T cell repertoires in COVID-19. Overall study context: Acute and convalescent COVID-19 specimens originated in the United States, Italy and Spain. The analysed material was cDNA or gDNA that came from T cells, B-cell-depleted T cells, or PBMCs.

Seattle cases were enrolled at active infection and followed longitudinally. This CDR3 contains 16 residues. J gave up 2 bases and V 4 bases, and 7 bases lay outside the gene matches. Germline CDR1 SGHAT, CDR2 FQNNGV. Authors' analysis steps: Reference gene primer amplification gave nucleated cell count estimates. TCRdb keeps only in-frame clones here, not all; method: immunoSEQ multiplex PCR. The DNA was the basis for D and trimming; V, J and clone size are from that table. The sample lists 150,000 to 200,000 clones, 83% occurring once. The TCR sequence derives from a woman in her seventies with COVID-19, enrolled during active disease. The chain links TRBV11-2 to TRBJ2-1; the match to TRBD1 covers 8 bases. The sequenced material came from peripheral blood. The CDR3 here is CASSYTGGSAYNEQFF. The CDR3 DNA sequence: TGTGCCAGCAGCTATACAGGGGGAAGCGCCTACAATGAGCAGTTCTTC.